This T cell receptor beta chain emerged from a study of Ad26.COV2.S vaccination and SARS-CoV-2 variants. The CDR3 spans 16 residues. Germline V gene lookup returns CDR1 MNHEY and CDR2 SVGEGT. V lost 3 bases to trimming and J lost 0 bases; unmatched junction nucleotides: 4. Treatment here: approximately 18 received Ad26.COV2.S at low or high dose, single or two shots; roughly five received placebo; per-sample allocation not given. Each sample was drawn 63 days after the first injection (of vaccine or placebo). This table comes from immunoSEQ multiplex PCR, and its TCRdb copy is limited to in-frame clones, with some not included. The sample records approximately 480,000 clones, around 88% being singletons.

This chain uses TRBV6-2 or TRBV6-3 with TRBJ2-4, with 8 bases identical to TRBD2. The receptor was derived from a person between 18 and 59 years old who received the Ad26.COV2.S COVID-19 vaccine or a placebo. Sample: peripheral blood, taken in a trial of Ad26.COV2.S vaccine versus placebo. The CDR3: CASSYSGGLAKNIQYF. CDR3 DNA sequence: TGTGCCAGCAGTTATTCGGGAGGGCTAGCCAAAAACATTCAGTACTTC.